The 12 T cell receptor beta chains presented below share a single source sample, sequenced in a study of vaccination and CD4 T cells after COVID-19. The Oncomine TCR Beta short-read assay generated sequence data from the DNA of cultured CD4+ T cells. TCRdb used MiXCR to reprocess the PCR reads, holding one entry per CDR3 protein. This sample carries about 4,000 distinct CDR3 sequences, around 40% of them seen once, and the ten largest clones take roughly 40%. As to treatment: approximately nine-day PBMC culture with coronavirus spike peptide pools or control peptides (ViraFEST assay). Prior to the COVID-19 pandemic (2011-2018), the unexposed donor's CD4+ T cells were collected. Their antigens are not known. Sequenced sample: CD4+ T cells from blood, cultured in vitro. The receptors shown here come from a human donor in good health.

This clonotype was observed a few times. V and J are TRBV27 and TRBJ1-5; no clear D. There are 13 residues in the CDR3. Germline loops: CDR1 MNHEY, CDR2 SMNVEV (reference sequence). Trimming removed 5 bases at V and 1 base at J, with 6 bases between. CDR3 protein: CASSRVSNQPQHF. In nucleotides, the CDR3 is TGTGCCAGCAGTAGGGTAAGCAATCAGCCCCAGCATTTT.

In its sample, this clonotype is medium-sized (0.01 to 0.1%). The chain carries TRBV6-1 and TRBJ2-1, with TRBD1 matching over 9 bases. The germline gives CDR1 MNHNS, CDR2 SASEGT. The V and J ends lost 1 base and 7 bases, in that order; junction bases with no gene match: 5. The CDR3 consists of 15 residues. As DNA, the CDR3 is TGTGCCAGCAGTGAAGTTGGGACAGGGAAAAATGAGCAGTTCTTC. This sequence encodes CASSEVGTGKNEQFF.

The V and J genes are TRBV27 and TRBJ2-3, with D tentatively TRBD1 (5 bases). The CDR3 is made up of 14 amino acids. Germline values: CDR1 MNHEY, CDR2 SMNVEV (reference sequence). Trimming cost V 5 bases and J 2 bases, with 11 bases left between them. The DNA of the CDR3 is TGTGCCAGCAGTAGACAGACATTCACAGATACGCAGTATTTT. Translated, it gives CASSRQTFTDTQYF.

The chain is built from TRBV7-9 and TRBJ2-7; D is possibly TRBD2 (5 bases). The V gene lost 5 bases and the J gene lost 5 bases, with 10 bases spanning the gap. Per germline, CDR1 SEHNR and CDR2 FQNEAQ (reference sequence). The CDR3 is made up of 12 amino acids. The CDR3 loop reads CASSRVGDEQYF. The CDR3 nucleotides read TGTGCCAGCAGCAGAGTCGGGGACGAGCAGTACTTC.

The V gene is TRBV19, the J gene TRBJ1-1, with D hard to call. The V gene lost 6 bases and the J gene lost 8 bases, with 16 bases spanning the gap. The germline gives CDR1 LNHDA, CDR2 SQIVND (reference sequence). The CDR3 is 13 residues long. The DNA of the CDR3 is TGTGCCAGTAGCCCCCTCGGACTCACCGAAGCTTTCTTT. This codes for CASSPLGLTEAFF.

This chain joins TRBV20-1 and TRBJ2-1, with a possible D match to TRBD1 (5 bases). CDR1 and CDR2 (germline): DFQATT, SNEGSKA (reference sequence). V lost 2 bases and J lost 0, with 8 bases in between. The CDR3 extends over 14 amino acids. For the CDR3, the DNA is TGCAGTGCTAGAAGGGGTAGCTCCTACAATGAGCAGTTCTTC. Its protein product is CSARRGSSYNEQFF.

This clonotype was observed a single time. This chain joins TRBV7-2 and TRBJ2-3; 8 bases match TRBD1. The CDR3 has 15 amino acids. Germline assignment: CDR1 SGHTA and CDR2 FQGNSA. After removal of 5 bases from V and 1 base from J, the junction contained 5 bases not matched to a gene. CDR3 nucleotide sequence: TGTGCCAGCAGCAAAGGGACAGGCCGCACAGATACGCAGTATTTT. This codes for CASSKGTGRTDTQYF.

This chain uses TRBV7-2 with TRBJ1-2; D uncertain. The CDR3 runs 14 residues. V was pared by 3 bases and J by 8 bases, with 16 bases between. Germline V lookup: CDR1 SGHTA, CDR2 FQGNSA. CDR3 sequence: CASSFYQTERGYTF. In DNA, the CDR3 is TGTGCCAGCAGCTTCTATCAGACGGAGCGGGGCTACACCTTC. The entire variable domain, with the rest obtained from reference TRBV7-2 and TRBJ1-2, is as follows: GAGVSQSPSNKVTEKGKDVELRCDPISGHTALYWYRQSLGQGLEFLIYFQGNSAPDKSGLPSDRFSAERTGGSVSTLTIQRTQQEDSAVYLCASSFYQTERGYTFGSGTRLTVV.

By its share, this clonotype is medium-sized (0.01 to 0.1%). The rearrangement joins TRBV6-1 to TRBJ1-6; TRBD1 might be the D (5 bases). This CDR3 contains 14 residues. The V end lost 3 bases, the J end lost 5 bases, and 8 bases lay between the germline ends. In germline, CDR1 is MNHNS, CDR2 SASEGT. The CDR3 bases are TGTGCCAGCAGTGAGGGACCTGATAATTCACCCCTCCACTTT. It codes for CASSEGPDNSPLHF.

The chain joins TRBV12-3 or TRBV12-4 to TRBJ1-6, with D possibly TRBD1 on 5 matching bases. This CDR3 contains 13 residues. V was cut by 6 bases and J by 9 bases, with 12 bases left in between. CDR3 loop: CASSSARGSPLHF. As DNA, the CDR3 is TGTGCCAGCAGCTCTGCTAGGGGTTCACCCCTCCACTTT.

V usage is TRBV7-3 and J usage is TRBJ1-4; unclear D gene. CDR3 length: 12 amino acids. Trimming pared 7 bases from V and 3 bases from J, leaving 6 bases between. Germline loops: CDR1 SGHTA, CDR2 FQGTGA. CDR3 amino acids: CASIPANEKLFF. The CDR3 DNA follows: TGTGCCAGCATCCCAGCTAATGAAAAACTGTTTTTT.

This clonotype was detected only a few times. V is TRBV7-2 and J is TRBJ1-2; 8 bases are shared with TRBD1. The CDR3 has 16 residues. Germline lookup yields CDR1 SGHTA and CDR2 FQGNSA. The J segment lost 7 bases and the V segment lost 3 bases, leaving 13 bases of the junction unmatched. The CDR3 sequence: CASSLAPPTGVSGYTF. CDR3 coding DNA: TGTGCCAGCAGCTTGGCCCCCCCGACAGGGGTTAGTGGCTACACCTTC. The complete variable domain, with remaining parts taken from reference TRBV7-2 and TRBJ1-2, reads GAGVSQSPSNKVTEKGKDVELRCDPISGHTALYWYRQSLGQGLEFLIYFQGNSAPDKSGLPSDRFSAERTGGSVSTLTIQRTQQEDSAVYLCASSLAPPTGVSGYTFGSGTRLTVV.